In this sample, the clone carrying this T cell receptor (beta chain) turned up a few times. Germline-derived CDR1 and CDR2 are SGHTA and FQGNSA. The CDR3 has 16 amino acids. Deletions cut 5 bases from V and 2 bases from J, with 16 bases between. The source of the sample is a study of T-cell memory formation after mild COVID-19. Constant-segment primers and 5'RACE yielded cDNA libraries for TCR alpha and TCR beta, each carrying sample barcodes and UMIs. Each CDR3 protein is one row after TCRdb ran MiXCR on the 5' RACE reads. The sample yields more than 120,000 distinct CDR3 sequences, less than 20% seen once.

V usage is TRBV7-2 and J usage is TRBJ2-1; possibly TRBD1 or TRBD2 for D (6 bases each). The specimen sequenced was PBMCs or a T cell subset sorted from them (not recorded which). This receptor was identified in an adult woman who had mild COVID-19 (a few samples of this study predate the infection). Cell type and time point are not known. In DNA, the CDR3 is TGTGCCAGCAGCCCCCGTGGGGGGCAGACCTACAATGAGCAGTTCTTC. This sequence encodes CASSPRGGQTYNEQFF.